This T cell receptor beta chain was recovered during a study of blood T cells in healthy people across ages. Study observations and caveats: Whereas aged donors had fewer naive CD4+ cells, long-lived donors had more of them and higher diversity. Measured against age, TCR beta diversity per million T cells decreased in a roughly linear manner.

This clonotype was seen just once. Its antigen is currently unknown. Primed by a sample-barcoded 5' primer and a J-beta primer mix, a second PCR proceeded for about 6 to 12 cycles. Each cDNA molecule carried a tag from a template-switch adaptor that contained 12 random nucleotides. Using its own MiXCR run on the 5' RACE reads, TCRdb lists one record per CDR3 protein. The repertoire holds 550,000 to 700,000 distinct CDR3 sequences, 25% to 30% seen once, with under 20% in the top ten. From germline, CDR1 is SGDLS and CDR2 YYNGEE. Trimming cost V 7 bases and J 1 base, with 10 bases left between them. The CDR3 covers 13 residues. Every donor contributed around 10 milliliters of peripheral blood by blood draw.

The J gene is TRBJ2-3, the V gene TRBV9; TRBD1 might be the D (6 bases). Sequenced input: blood. This TCR derives from a woman between 65 and 79 years old in good health. CDR3 region: CASGTQGTDTQYF. Here the CDR3 DNA reads TGTGCCAGCGGGACACAAGGCACAGATACGCAGTATTTT.